These T cell receptor beta chains were read from a single sample in a study of shared clonotypes between healthy human individuals. TCRdb's table, derived via immunoSEQ multiplex PCR, lists solely in-frame clones and lacks some. The data contain around 500,000 clones, around four fifths of them singletons. Material for sequencing was PBMCs. These receptors came from a woman aged 40 to 50 in good health. Some clones in this sample may be carry-over from other donors' samples. Both conserved end residues are part of each CDR3. Fields, in order: clone size, CDR3 length, J gene, D gene, V gene, CDR3 protein, CDR3 DNA. The D gene is left open where the match is weak. Expanded clones are given a class, and other clones once, few, many or no size at all.

size: .; length: 13; J: TRBJ2-7; D: TRBD2; V: TRBV30; CDR3: CAWSTGGAYEQYF; DNA: TGTGCCTGGAGTACGGGAGGGGCCTACGAGCAGTACTTC
size: .; length: 13; J: TRBJ2-2; D: .; V: TRBV28; CDR3: CASSPPHTGELFF; DNA: TGTGCCAGCAGCCCACCCCACACCGGGGAGCTGTTTTTT
size: .; length: 14; J: TRBJ2-2; D: TRBD1; V: TRBV5-5; CDR3: CASSYRDRAGELFF; DNA: TGTGCCAGCAGCTACCGGGACAGGGCTGGGGAGCTGTTTTTT
size: .; length: 14; J: TRBJ2-7; D: TRBD1; V: TRBV2; CDR3: CASSFRQGTYEQYF; DNA: TGTGCCAGCAGCTTCCGACAGGGGACCTACGAGCAGTACTTC
size: .; length: 15; J: TRBJ1-4; D: TRBD1; V: TRBV15; CDR3: CATSRGAGGGEKLFF; DNA: TGTGCCACCAGCAGAGGCGCAGGGGGCGGTGAAAAACTGTTTTTT
size: .; length: 15; J: TRBJ1-4; D: TRBD1; V: TRBV28; CDR3: CASSLLKGAREKLFF; DNA: TGTGCCAGCAGTTTATTAAAGGGGGCGAGGGAAAAACTGTTTTTT
size: .; length: 15; J: TRBJ2-1; D: TRBD2; V: TRBV29-1; CDR3: CSVSISGRRNNEQFF; DNA: TGCAGCGTCTCTATTAGCGGGAGACGGAACAATGAGCAGTTCTTC
size: .; length: 13; J: TRBJ1-1; D: .; V: TRBV5-4; CDR3: CASSLELNTEAFF; DNA: TGTGCCAGCAGCTTGGAGCTGAACACTGAAGCTTTCTTT
size: .; length: 13; J: TRBJ2-7; D: .; V: TRBV4-1; CDR3: CASSQGSSYEQYF; DNA: TGCGCCAGCAGCCAAGGAAGCTCCTACGAGCAGTACTTC
size: few; length: 16; J: TRBJ2-1; D: TRBD2; V: TRBV5-1; CDR3: CASSLVGTSGNNEQFF; DNA: TGCGCCAGCAGCTTGGTCGGGACTAGCGGGAACAATGAGCAGTTCTTC
size: .; length: 16; J: TRBJ2-7; D: TRBD1; V: TRBV28; CDR3: CASSLWTGGGSFEQYF; DNA: TGTGCCAGCAGTTTATGGACAGGGGGGGGTTCCTTCGAGCAGTACTTC
size: .; length: 15; J: TRBJ1-4; D: .; V: TRBV4-2; CDR3: CASSHLRTEYEKLFF; DNA: TGTGCCAGCAGCCACCTCAGGACAGAGTATGAAAAACTGTTTTTT
size: many; length: 13; J: TRBJ1-1; D: TRBD1; V: TRBV11-2; CDR3: CASSGTGVVEAFF; DNA: TGTGCCAGCAGCGGGACAGGGGTGGTTGAAGCTTTCTTT
size: .; length: 16; J: TRBJ2-7; D: .; V: TRBV2; CDR3: CATPGASGTGTYEQYF; DNA: TGTGCCACACCCGGGGCTAGCGGGACAGGGACCTACGAGCAGTACTTC
size: .; length: 15; J: TRBJ1-4; D: .; V: TRBV5-1; CDR3: CASSLAGQENEKLFF; DNA: TGCGCCAGCAGCTTGGCAGGGCAAGAAAATGAAAAACTGTTTTTT
size: .; length: 17; J: TRBJ1-5; D: .; V: TRBV27; CDR3: CASSLSWADYSNQPQHF; DNA: TGTGCCAGCAGTTTATCGTGGGCGGACTATAGCAATCAGCCCCAGCATTTT
size: .; length: 14; J: TRBJ2-2; D: .; V: TRBV4-3; CDR3: CASSHSSHTGELFF; DNA: TGCGCCAGCAGCCATTCAAGCCATACCGGGGAGCTGTTTTTT
size: once; length: 13; J: TRBJ1-2; D: .; V: TRBV9; CDR3: CASSVQGTWGYTF; DNA: TGTGCCAGCAGCGTACAGGGGACGTGGGGCTACACCTTC
size: few; length: 17; J: TRBJ2-3; D: TRBD2; V: TRBV5-1; CDR3: CASSLEREADSTDTQYF; DNA: TGCGCCAGCAGCTTGGAACGGGAGGCCGACTCCACAGATACGCAGTATTTT
size: once; length: 13; J: TRBJ2-7; D: TRBD2; V: TRBV7-9; CDR3: CASSLLAEGEQYF; DNA: TGTGCCAGCAGCTTGCTAGCGGAGGGCGAGCAGTACTTC
size: .; length: 16; J: TRBJ2-1; D: TRBD2; V: TRBV4-1; CDR3: CASSQGLAGEYNEQFF; DNA: TGCGCCAGCAGCCAAGGACTGGCGGGAGAGTACAATGAGCAGTTCTTC
size: .; length: 17; J: TRBJ2-6; D: TRBD1; V: TRBV19; CDR3: CASSTGQGIGGANVLTF; DNA: TGTGCCAGTAGTACCGGACAGGGCATAGGTGGGGCCAACGTCCTGACTTTC
size: .; length: 11; J: TRBJ2-7; D: .; V: TRBV6-6; CDR3: CASREEVEQYF; DNA: TGTGCCAGCAGAGAGGAGGTCGAGCAGTACTTC
size: .; length: 15; J: TRBJ2-1; D: .; V: TRBV29-1; CDR3: CSVPRSEGSYNEQFF; DNA: TGCAGCGTCCCCCGAAGCGAGGGCTCCTACAATGAGCAGTTCTTC
size: .; length: 13; J: TRBJ2-1; D: .; V: TRBV5-4; CDR3: CASSLGRRNEQFF; DNA: TGTGCCAGCAGCTTGGGACGGAGAAATGAGCAGTTCTTC
size: .; length: 16; J: TRBJ2-1; D: .; V: TRBV9; CDR3: CASSVATGSSYNEQFF; DNA: TGTGCCAGCAGCGTAGCTACGGGGAGCTCCTACAATGAGCAGTTCTTC
size: once; length: 14; J: TRBJ2-3; D: .; V: TRBV7-9; CDR3: CASSLSHYTDTQYF; DNA: TGTGCCAGCAGCTTATCACACTACACAGATACGCAGTATTTT
size: .; length: 16; J: TRBJ2-7; D: TRBD1; V: TRBV4-1; CDR3: CASSPTGQGDLYEQYF; DNA: TGCGCCAGCAGCCCGACGGGACAGGGAGATCTCTACGAGCAGTACTTC
size: .; length: 11; J: TRBJ2-1; D: TRBD1; V: TRBV2; CDR3: CASTGGNEQFF; DNA: TGTGCCAGCACAGGGGGAAATGAGCAGTTCTTC
size: .; length: 14; J: TRBJ1-2; D: TRBD1; V: TRBV28; CDR3: CASSTRRGNYGYTF; DNA: TGTGCCAGCAGTACTCGCAGGGGGAACTATGGCTACACCTTC
size: .; length: 14; J: TRBJ2-3; D: .; V: TRBV15; CDR3: CATSRGTSTDTQYF; DNA: TGTGCCACCAGCAGAGGGACTAGCACAGATACGCAGTATTTT
size: .; length: 16; J: TRBJ2-5; D: .; V: TRBV5-1; CDR3: CASSPDARGDQETQYF; DNA: TGCGCCAGCAGCCCTGATGCGCGGGGTGATCAAGAGACCCAGTACTTC
size: .; length: 14; J: TRBJ2-2; D: .; V: TRBV28; CDR3: CASSLFRAGGELFF; DNA: TGTGCCAGCAGTTTGTTTAGGGCCGGGGGGGAGCTGTTTTTT
size: .; length: 18; J: TRBJ2-1; D: TRBD2; V: TRBV7-2; CDR3: CASSQLAGGFPSYNEQFF; DNA: TGTGCCAGCAGCCAACTAGCGGGAGGGTTTCCCTCCTACAATGAGCAGTTCTTC
size: .; length: 13; J: TRBJ2-5; D: .; V: TRBV7-9; CDR3: CASSLGTVETQYF; DNA: TGTGCCAGCAGCCTCGGGACCGTAGAGACCCAGTACTTC
size: .; length: 14; J: TRBJ2-5; D: .; V: TRBV5-1; CDR3: CASSSGRLEETQYF; DNA: TGCGCCAGCAGCTCAGGACGGCTGGAAGAGACCCAGTACTTC
size: .; length: 12; J: TRBJ2-7; D: .; V: TRBV27; CDR3: CASSRSSYEQYF; DNA: TGTGCCAGCAGTCGCAGCTCCTACGAGCAGTACTTC
size: .; length: 16; J: TRBJ2-6; D: TRBD1; V: TRBV7-9; CDR3: CASSHTGEAGANVLTF; DNA: TGTGCCAGCAGCCACACAGGGGAAGCCGGGGCCAACGTCCTGACTTTC
size: .; length: 14; J: TRBJ1-1; D: .; V: TRBV11-1; CDR3: CASSLARARGEAFF; DNA: TGTGCCAGCAGCTTAGCTAGGGCCCGAGGTGAAGCTTTCTTT
size: .; length: 18; J: TRBJ2-3; D: TRBD2; V: TRBV2; CDR3: CARSMVMASGRVTDTQYF; DNA: TGTGCCAGAAGTATGGTTATGGCTAGCGGGAGGGTCACAGATACGCAGTATTTT
size: few; length: 13; J: TRBJ1-5; D: .; V: TRBV27; CDR3: CASSLFLGQPQHF; DNA: TGTGCCAGCAGTTTATTTTTGGGTCAGCCCCAGCATTTT
size: .; length: 15; J: TRBJ2-1; D: TRBD1; V: TRBV7-3; CDR3: CASSLKGDSYNEQFF; DNA: TGTGCCAGCAGCTTAAAGGGGGACAGCTACAATGAGCAGTTCTTC
size: .; length: 18; J: TRBJ1-4; D: TRBD1; V: TRBV28; CDR3: CASSLTAYHRGRDEKLFF; DNA: TGTGCCAGCAGTTTAACTGCCTATCACAGGGGGCGGGATGAAAAACTGTTTTTT
size: .; length: 14; J: TRBJ1-1; D: .; V: TRBV7-2; CDR3: CASSPTTGNTEAFF; DNA: TGTGCCAGCAGCCCAACGACAGGGAACACTGAAGCTTTCTTT
size: .; length: 18; J: TRBJ2-6; D: TRBD1; V: TRBV27; CDR3: CASSLGPGTGVGANVLTF; DNA: TGTGCCAGCAGTCTAGGTCCCGGGACAGGGGTCGGGGCCAACGTCCTGACTTTC
size: few; length: 15; J: TRBJ2-7; D: .; V: TRBV5-1; CDR3: CASSLAVGGKYEQYF; DNA: TGCGCCAGCAGCTTGGCCGTCGGGGGCAAGTACGAGCAGTACTTC
size: .; length: 14; J: TRBJ1-1; D: .; V: TRBV28; CDR3: CASSYRGSGAEAFF; DNA: TGTGCCAGCAGTTACAGAGGTTCCGGGGCGGAAGCTTTCTTT
size: .; length: 15; J: TRBJ2-3; D: .; V: TRBV7-2; CDR3: CASSLVWQTTDTQYF; DNA: TGTGCCAGCAGCTTAGTGTGGCAGACCACAGATACGCAGTATTTT
size: .; length: 14; J: TRBJ2-7; D: .; V: TRBV9; CDR3: CASSASWGDYEQYF; DNA: TGTGCCAGCAGCGCCAGTTGGGGGGATTACGAGCAGTACTTC
size: .; length: 13; J: TRBJ2-7; D: .; V: TRBV5-1; CDR3: CASSINGGYEQYF; DNA: TGCGCCAGCAGCATTAACGGAGGCTACGAGCAGTACTTC
size: .; length: 15; J: TRBJ1-5; D: TRBD1; V: TRBV28; CDR3: CASTRTGPLNQPQHF; DNA: TGTGCCAGCACTAGGACAGGCCCTCTTAATCAGCCCCAGCATTTT
size: .; length: 13; J: TRBJ2-2; D: .; V: TRBV19; CDR3: CASSIFRSGELFF; DNA: TGTGCCAGTAGTATTTTTAGGAGCGGGGAGCTGTTTTTT